Each of the 4 T cell receptor beta chains below was sequenced from the same sample in a study of regulatory T cells in long-lasting Graves disease. Described time point: newly diagnosed GD, antithyroid drugs for less than 3 months. PBMCs were the source of the RNA used for TCR sequencing. Libraries of TCR beta came from iRepertoire HTBI primers plus Arm-PCR of CDR3 regions. Using its own MiXCR run on the multiplex PCR reads, TCRdb lists one record per CDR3 protein. The data hold hundreds of thousands of distinct CDR3 sequences, with approximately 15% observed a single time. This same sample was also taken into another study, of T cells in Graves' hyperthyroidism and ophthalmopathy.

This material consisted of peripheral blood mononuclear cells (PBMCs), taken at new diagnosis, from a patient treated with antithyroid drugs. All receptors derive from a woman younger than 45 with Graves disease.

There are a few counts of this clonotype. This chain connects TRBV5-1 to TRBJ2-2; 13 bases are shared with TRBD2. The trim removed 3 bases at V and 0 bases at J, leaving 14 bases unmatched. The CDR3 length is 21 residues. Per germline, CDR1 SGHRS and CDR2 YFSETQ. CDR3 sequence: CASSSQVPGLAGPSNTGELFF. CDR3 DNA: TGCGCCAGCAGCTCCCAAGTCCCGGGACTAGCGGGACCTTCGAACACCGGGGAGCTGTTTTTT. Supplemented by reference TRBV5-1 and TRBJ2-2, the full variable domain reads KAGVTQTPRYLIKTRGQQVTLSCSPISGHRSVSWYQQTPGQGLQFLFEYFSETQRNKGNFPGRFSGRQFSNSRSEMNVSTLELGDSALYLCASSSQVPGLAGPSNTGELFFGEGSRLTVL.

The chain joins TRBV28 to TRBJ1-2; 8 positions agree with TRBD1. The CDR3 is 14 amino acids. V gave up 3 bases and J gave up 6 bases; unmatched junction bases: 6. CDR1 MDHEN and CDR2 SYDVKM come from the germline V gene. Here the CDR3 DNA reads TGTGCCAGCAGTTTCTCGGACAGGGTGGATGGCTACACCTTC. This sequence encodes CASSFSDRVDGYTF.

At least ten counts were recorded for this clonotype. This sequence joins TRBV11-1 and TRBJ2-5; 12 bases are a match to TRBD2. This CDR3 has 16 residues. J was trimmed by 0 bases and V by 5 bases; bases with no gene match: 4. Per germline, CDR1 SGHAT and CDR2 FQDESV (reference sequence). The CDR3 DNA follows: TGTGCCAGCAGCCCACGACTAGCGGGAGACCAAGAGACCCAGTACTTC. It yields the protein CASSPRLAGDQETQYF.

This clonotype was picked up many times. The chain has TRBV2 and TRBJ1-1, with 12 nucleotides matching TRBD1. There are 14 residues in the CDR3. Per germline, CDR1 SNHLY and CDR2 FYNNEI. The ends lost 8 bases at V and 5 bases at J; junction bases unmatched: 6. In nucleotides, the CDR3 is TGTGCCAGCGAGGGGACAGGGGGCTTTACTGAAGCTTTCTTT. This gives the protein CASEGTGGFTEAFF.